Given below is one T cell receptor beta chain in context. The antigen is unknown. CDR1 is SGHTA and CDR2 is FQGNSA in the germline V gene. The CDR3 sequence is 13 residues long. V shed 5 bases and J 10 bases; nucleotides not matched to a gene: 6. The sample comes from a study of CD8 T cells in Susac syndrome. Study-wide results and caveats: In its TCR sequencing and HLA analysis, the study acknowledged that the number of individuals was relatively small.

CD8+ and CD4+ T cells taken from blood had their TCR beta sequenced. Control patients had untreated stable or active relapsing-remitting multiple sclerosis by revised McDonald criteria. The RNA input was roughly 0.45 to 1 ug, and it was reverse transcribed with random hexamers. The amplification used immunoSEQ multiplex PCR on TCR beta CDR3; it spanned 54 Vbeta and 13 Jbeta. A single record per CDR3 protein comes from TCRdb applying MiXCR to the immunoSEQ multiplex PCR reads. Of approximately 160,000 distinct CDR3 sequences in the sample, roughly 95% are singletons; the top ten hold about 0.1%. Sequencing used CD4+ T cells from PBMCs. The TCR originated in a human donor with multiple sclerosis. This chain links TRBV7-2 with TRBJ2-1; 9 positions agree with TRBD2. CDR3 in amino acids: CASSTEREDEQFF. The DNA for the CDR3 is TGTGCCAGCAGCACCGAGCGGGAGGACGAGCAGTTCTTC. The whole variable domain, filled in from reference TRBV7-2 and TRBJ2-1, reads GAGVSQSPSNKVTEKGKDVELRCDPISGHTALYWYRQSLGQGLEFLIYFQGNSAPDKSGLPSDRFSAERTGGSVSTLTIQRTQQEDSAVYLCASSTEREDEQFFGPGTRLTVL.